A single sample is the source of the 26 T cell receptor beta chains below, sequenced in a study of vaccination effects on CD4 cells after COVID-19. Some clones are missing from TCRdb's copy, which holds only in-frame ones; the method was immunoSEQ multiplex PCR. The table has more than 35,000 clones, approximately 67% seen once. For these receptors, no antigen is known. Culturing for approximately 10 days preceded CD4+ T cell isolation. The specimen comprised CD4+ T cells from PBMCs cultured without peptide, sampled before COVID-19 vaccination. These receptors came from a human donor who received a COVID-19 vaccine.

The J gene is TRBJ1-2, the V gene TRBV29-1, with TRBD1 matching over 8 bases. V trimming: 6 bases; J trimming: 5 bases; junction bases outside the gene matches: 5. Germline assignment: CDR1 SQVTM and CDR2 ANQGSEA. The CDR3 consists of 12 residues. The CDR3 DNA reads TGCAGCGTGACAGGGGACTTATATGGCTACACCTTC. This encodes CSVTGDLYGYTF. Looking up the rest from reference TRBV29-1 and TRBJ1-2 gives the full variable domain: SAVISQKPSRDICQRGTSLTIQCQVDSQVTMMFWYRQQPGQSLTLIATANQGSEATYESGFVIDKFPISRPNLTFSTLTVSNMSPEDSSIYLCSVTGDLYGYTFGSGTRLTVV.

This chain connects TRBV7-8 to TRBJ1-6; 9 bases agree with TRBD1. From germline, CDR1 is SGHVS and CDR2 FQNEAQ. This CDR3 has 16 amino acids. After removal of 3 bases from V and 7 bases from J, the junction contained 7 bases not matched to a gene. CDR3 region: CASSFSLQGANSPLHF. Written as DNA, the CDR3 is TGTGCCAGCAGCTTTAGTCTACAGGGGGCCAATTCACCCCTCCACTTT.

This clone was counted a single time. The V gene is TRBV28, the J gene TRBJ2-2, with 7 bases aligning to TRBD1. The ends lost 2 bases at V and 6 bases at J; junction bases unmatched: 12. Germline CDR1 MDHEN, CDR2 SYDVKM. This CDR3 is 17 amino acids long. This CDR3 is CASSLNLGQVNAGELFF. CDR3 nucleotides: TGTGCCAGCAGTTTAAATCTTGGACAGGTCAACGCCGGGGAGCTGTTTTTT.

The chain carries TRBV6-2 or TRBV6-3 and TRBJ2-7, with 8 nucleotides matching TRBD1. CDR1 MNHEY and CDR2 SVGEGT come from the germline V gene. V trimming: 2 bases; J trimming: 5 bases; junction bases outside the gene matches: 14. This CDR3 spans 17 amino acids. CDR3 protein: CASSYRFGSRGLHEQYF. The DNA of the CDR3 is TGTGCCAGCAGTTACAGGTTTGGTTCCAGGGGGCTTCACGAGCAGTACTTC.

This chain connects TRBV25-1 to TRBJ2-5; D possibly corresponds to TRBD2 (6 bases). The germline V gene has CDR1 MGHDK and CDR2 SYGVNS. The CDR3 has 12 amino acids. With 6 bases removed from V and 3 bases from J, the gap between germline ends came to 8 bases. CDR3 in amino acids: CASSGRKETQYF. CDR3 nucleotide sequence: TGTGCCAGCAGCGGGAGAAAAGAGACCCAGTACTTC. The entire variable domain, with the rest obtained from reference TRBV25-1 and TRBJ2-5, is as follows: EADIYQTPRYLVIGTGKKITLECSQTMGHDKMYWYQQDPGMELHLIHYSYGVNSTEKGDLSSESTVSRIRTEHFPLTLESARPSHTSQYLCASSGRKETQYFGPGTRLLVL.

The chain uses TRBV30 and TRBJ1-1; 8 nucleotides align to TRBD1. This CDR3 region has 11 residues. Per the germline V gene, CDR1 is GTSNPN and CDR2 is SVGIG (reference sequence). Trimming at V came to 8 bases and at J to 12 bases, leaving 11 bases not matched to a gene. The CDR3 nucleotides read TGTGCCCGGGGTCAGGGGGCTCTCCCTTTCTTT. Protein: CARGQGALPFF.

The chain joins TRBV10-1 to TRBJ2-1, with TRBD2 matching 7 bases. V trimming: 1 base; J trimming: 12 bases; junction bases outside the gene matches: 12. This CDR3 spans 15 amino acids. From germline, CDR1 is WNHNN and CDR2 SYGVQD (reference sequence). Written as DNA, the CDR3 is TGCGCCAGCAGTGAGTATCGACTAGCCCTACTAATGCAGTTCTTC. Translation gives CASSEYRLALLMQFF.

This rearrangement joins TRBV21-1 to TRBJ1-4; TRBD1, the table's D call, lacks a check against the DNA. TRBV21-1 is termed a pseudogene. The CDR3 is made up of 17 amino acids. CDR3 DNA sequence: TGTGCCAGCAGCAAATATGGCAGGATGGTTGCTAATGAAAAACTGTTTTTT. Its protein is CASSKYGRMVANEKLFF.

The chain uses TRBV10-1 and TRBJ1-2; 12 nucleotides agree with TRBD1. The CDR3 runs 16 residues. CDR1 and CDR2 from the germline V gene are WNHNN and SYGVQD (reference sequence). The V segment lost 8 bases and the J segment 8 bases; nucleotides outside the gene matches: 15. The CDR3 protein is CASSPGQGARKEGYTF. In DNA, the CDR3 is TGCGCCAGCTCACCGGGACAGGGGGCGCGTAAAGAAGGCTACACCTTC.

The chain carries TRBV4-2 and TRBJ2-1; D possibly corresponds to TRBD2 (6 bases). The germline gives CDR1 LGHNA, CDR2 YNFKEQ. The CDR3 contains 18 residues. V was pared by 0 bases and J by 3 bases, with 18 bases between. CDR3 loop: CASSQDRLGTDNYNEQFF. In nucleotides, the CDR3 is TGTGCCAGCAGCCAAGATCGACTCGGGACTGACAACTACAATGAGCAGTTCTTC.

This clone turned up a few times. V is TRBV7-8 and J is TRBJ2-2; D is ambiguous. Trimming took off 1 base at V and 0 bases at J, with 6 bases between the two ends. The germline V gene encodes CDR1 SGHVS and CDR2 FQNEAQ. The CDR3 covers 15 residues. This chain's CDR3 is CASSLGPSNTGELFF. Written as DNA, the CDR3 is TGTGCCAGCAGCTTAGGGCCATCGAACACCGGGGAGCTGTTTTTT.

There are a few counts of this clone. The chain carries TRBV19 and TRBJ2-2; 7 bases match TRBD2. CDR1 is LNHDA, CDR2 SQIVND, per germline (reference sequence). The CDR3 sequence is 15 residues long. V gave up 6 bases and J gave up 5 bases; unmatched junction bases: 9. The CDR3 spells CASRFGPRGTGELFF. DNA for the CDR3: TGTGCCAGTAGATTTGGACCGCGGGGGACCGGGGAGCTGTTTTTT.

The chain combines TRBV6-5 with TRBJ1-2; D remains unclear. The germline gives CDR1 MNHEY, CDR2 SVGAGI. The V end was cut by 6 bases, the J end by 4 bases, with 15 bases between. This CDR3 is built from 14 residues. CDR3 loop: CASSPQGGLYGYTF. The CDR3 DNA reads TGTGCCAGCAGCCCCCAAGGTGGACTCTATGGCTACACCTTC.

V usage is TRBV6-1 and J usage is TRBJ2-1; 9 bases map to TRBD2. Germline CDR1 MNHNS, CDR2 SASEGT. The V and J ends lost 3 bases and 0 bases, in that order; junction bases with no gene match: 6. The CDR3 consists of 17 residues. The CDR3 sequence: CASSDTSGRSSYNEQFF. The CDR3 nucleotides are TGTGCCAGCAGTGACACTAGCGGGCGAAGCTCCTACAATGAGCAGTTCTTC.

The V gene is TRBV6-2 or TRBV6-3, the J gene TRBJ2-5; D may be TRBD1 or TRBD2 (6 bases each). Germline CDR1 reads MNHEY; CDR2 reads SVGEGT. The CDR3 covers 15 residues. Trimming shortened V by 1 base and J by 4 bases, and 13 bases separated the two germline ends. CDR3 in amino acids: CASSYLSGGTETQYF. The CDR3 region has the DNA TGTGCCAGCAGTTACTTGTCCGGGGGCACAGAGACCCAGTACTTC.

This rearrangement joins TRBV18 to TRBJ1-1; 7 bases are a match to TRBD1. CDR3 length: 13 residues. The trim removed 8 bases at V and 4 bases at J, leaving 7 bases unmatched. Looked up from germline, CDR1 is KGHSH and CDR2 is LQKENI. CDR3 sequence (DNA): TGTGCCAGCCGAACAGGGGTATCCACTGAAGCTTTCTTT. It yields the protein CASRTGVSTEAFF.

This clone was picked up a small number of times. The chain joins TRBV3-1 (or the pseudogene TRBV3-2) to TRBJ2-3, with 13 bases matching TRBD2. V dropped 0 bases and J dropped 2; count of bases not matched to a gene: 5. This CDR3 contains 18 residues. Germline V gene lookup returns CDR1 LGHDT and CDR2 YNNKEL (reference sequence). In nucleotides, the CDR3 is TGTGCCAGCAGCCAAGATCGGGGACTAGCGGGGATCACAGATACGCAGTATTTT. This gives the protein CASSQDRGLAGITDTQYF.

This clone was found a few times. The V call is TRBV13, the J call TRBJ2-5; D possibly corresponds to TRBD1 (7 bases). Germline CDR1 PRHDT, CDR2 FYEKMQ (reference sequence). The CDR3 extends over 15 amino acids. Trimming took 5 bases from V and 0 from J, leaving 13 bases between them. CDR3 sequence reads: CASSAAGQHQETQYF. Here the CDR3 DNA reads TGTGCCAGCAGCGCCGCGGGACAGCACCAAGAGACCCAGTACTTC.

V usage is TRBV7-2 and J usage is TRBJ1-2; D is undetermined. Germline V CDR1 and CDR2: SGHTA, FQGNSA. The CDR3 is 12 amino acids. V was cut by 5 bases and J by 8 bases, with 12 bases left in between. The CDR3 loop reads CASSPSWPGYTF. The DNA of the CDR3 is TGTGCCAGCAGCCCCTCTTGGCCCGGCTACACCTTC.

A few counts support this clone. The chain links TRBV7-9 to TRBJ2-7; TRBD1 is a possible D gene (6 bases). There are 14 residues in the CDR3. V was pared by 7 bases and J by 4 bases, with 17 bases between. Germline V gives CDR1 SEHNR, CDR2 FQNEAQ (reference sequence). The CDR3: CASILTGDLYEQYF. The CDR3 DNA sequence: TGTGCCAGCATCCTGACAGGCGACCTGTACGAGCAGTACTTC. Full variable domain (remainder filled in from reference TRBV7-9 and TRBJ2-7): DTGVSQNPRHKITKRGQNVTFRCDPISEHNRLYWYRQTLGQGPEFLTYFQNEAQLEKSRLLSDRFSAERPKGSFSTLEIQRTEQGDSAMYLCASILTGDLYEQYFGPGTRLTVT.

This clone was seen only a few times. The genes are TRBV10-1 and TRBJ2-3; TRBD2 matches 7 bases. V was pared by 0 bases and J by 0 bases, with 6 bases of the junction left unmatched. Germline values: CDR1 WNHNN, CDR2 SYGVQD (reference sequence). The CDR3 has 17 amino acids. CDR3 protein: CASSESSHSGSTDTQYF. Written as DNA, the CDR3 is TGCGCCAGCAGTGAGTCGAGCCATAGCGGGAGCACAGATACGCAGTATTTT.

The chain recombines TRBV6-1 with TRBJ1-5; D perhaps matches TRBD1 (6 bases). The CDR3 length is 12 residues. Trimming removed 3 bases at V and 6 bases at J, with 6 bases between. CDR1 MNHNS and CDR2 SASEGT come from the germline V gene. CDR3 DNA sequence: TGTGCCAGCAGTGACAGGGGTCAGCCCCAGCATTTT. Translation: CASSDRGQPQHF.

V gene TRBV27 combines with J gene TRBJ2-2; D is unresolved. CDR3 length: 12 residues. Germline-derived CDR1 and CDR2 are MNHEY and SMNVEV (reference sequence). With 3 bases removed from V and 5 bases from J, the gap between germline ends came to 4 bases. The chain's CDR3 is CASSLLTGELFF. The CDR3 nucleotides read TGTGCCAGCAGTTTGCTTACCGGGGAGCTGTTTTTT.

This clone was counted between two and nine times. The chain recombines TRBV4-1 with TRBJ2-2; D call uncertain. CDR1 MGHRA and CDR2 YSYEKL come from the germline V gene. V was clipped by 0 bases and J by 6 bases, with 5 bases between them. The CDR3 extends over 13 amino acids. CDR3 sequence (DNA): TGCGCCAGCAGCCAAGAAGTATCCGGGGAGCTGTTTTTT. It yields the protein CASSQEVSGELFF.

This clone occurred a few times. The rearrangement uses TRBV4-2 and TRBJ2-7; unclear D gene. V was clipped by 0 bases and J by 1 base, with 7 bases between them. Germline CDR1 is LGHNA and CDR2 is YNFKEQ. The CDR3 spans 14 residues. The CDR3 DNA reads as TGTGCCAGCAGCCAAGATGTCTCTTCCTACGAGCAGTACTTC. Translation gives CASSQDVSSYEQYF.

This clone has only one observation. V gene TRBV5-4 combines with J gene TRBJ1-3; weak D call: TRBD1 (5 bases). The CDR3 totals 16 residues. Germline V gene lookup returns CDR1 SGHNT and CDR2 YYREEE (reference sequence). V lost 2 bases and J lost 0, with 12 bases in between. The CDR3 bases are TGTGCCAGCAGCTTTTCGGGACCGAACTCTGGAAACACCATATATTTT. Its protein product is CASSFSGPNSGNTIYF. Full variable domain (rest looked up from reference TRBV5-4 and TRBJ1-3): ETGVTQSPTHLIKTRGQQVTLRCSSQSGHNTVSWYQQALGQGPQFIFQYYREEENGRGNFPPRFSGLQFPNYSSELNVNALELDDSALYLCASSFSGPNSGNTIYFGEGSWLTVV.